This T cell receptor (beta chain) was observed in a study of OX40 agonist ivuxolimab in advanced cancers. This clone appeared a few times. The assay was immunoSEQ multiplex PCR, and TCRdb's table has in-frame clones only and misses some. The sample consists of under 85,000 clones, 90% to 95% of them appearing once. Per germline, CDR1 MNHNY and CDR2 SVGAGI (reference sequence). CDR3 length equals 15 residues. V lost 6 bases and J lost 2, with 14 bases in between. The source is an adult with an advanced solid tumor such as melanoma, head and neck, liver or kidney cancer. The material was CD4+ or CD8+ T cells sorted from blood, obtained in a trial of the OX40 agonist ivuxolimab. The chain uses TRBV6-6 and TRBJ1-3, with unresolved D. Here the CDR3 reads CASRAPTSAGNTIYF. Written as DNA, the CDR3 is TGTGCCAGCAGGGCCCCGACTAGTGCTGGAAACACCATATATTTT.